These 29 T cell receptor beta chains share one sample of origin, sequenced in a study of blood T cell repertoires in COVID-19. The table came from immunoSEQ multiplex PCR; TCRdb's copy has only in-frame clones and leaves some out. The sample contains approximately 230,000 clones, about 85% of which appear only once. Sequenced: peripheral blood. Every receptor here comes from a man aged 18 to 35 with active or convalescent COVID-19.

The V gene is TRBV19, the J gene TRBJ1-5; D possibly corresponds to TRBD1 (6 bases). This CDR3 contains 16 residues. The germline V gene encodes CDR1 LNHDA and CDR2 SQIVND (reference sequence). Trimming pared 6 bases from V and 0 bases from J, leaving 15 bases between. CDR3 amino acids: CASSLRGWDSNQPQHF. DNA of the CDR3: TGTGCCAGTAGCCTCAGGGGCTGGGATAGCAATCAGCCCCAGCATTTT.

J is TRBJ2-5 and V is TRBV9, with TRBD2 identical over 11 bases. The V gene end was trimmed by 3 bases and the J gene end by 4 bases; junction bases not matched to a gene: 5. Per germline, CDR1 SGDLS and CDR2 YYNGEE. The CDR3 consists of 15 residues. The CDR3 nucleotides are TGTGCCAGCAGCGCAATAGCGGGGGGGACAGAGACCCAGTACTTC. Translation: CASSAIAGGTETQYF. The variable domain in full, completed from reference TRBV9 and TRBJ2-5, reads DSGVTQTPKHLITATGQRVTLRCSPRSGDLSVYWYQQSLDQGLQFLIQYYNGEERAKGNILERFSAQQFPDLHSELNLSSLELGDSALYFCASSAIAGGTETQYFGPGTRLLVL.

The gene calls are TRBV7-2 and TRBJ2-7; the match to TRBD2 covers 8 bases. The CDR3 has 17 residues. Trimming cost V 4 bases and J 1 base; bases outside gene matches: 12. Germline V gives CDR1 SGHTA, CDR2 FQGNSA. The CDR3, as DNA: TGTGCCAGCAGCTCCTCTGGAGCGGGAGCCCTTTCCTACGAGCAGTACTTC. It is translated as CASSSSGAGALSYEQYF.

CDR3 DNA sequence: TGTGCCAGCAGCCAATCGGGGGTACGAGCTTTCTTT. Its translation: CASSQSGVRAFF. This sequence joins TRBV3-1 (or the pseudogene TRBV3-2) and TRBJ1-1, with D possibly TRBD1 on 5 matching bases. Germline values: CDR1 LGHDT, CDR2 YNNKEL (reference sequence). V shed 2 bases and J shed 10 bases, with 11 bases lying between them. This CDR3 comprises 12 residues.

This sequence joins TRBV6-2 or TRBV6-3 and TRBJ1-5, with D unclear. This CDR3 region has 16 residues. Trimming stripped 0 bases from V and 4 bases from J, with 13 bases between. The germline gives CDR1 MNHEY, CDR2 SVGEGT. CDR3 sequence (DNA): TGTGCCAGCAGTTACTCGGAGAATTGGGTAAATCAGCCCCAGCATTTT. It translates to CASSYSENWVNQPQHF.

This chain links TRBV5-5 with TRBJ1-5; D perhaps matches TRBD1 (5 bases). Germline CDR1 is SGHKS and CDR2 is YYEKEE (reference sequence). This CDR3 contains 14 residues. Between the trimmed V and J ends, which lost 1 base and 6 bases, there was a span of 11 bases. CDR3: CASSLRGSAQPQHF. In DNA form, the CDR3 reads TGTGCCAGCAGCTTGAGGGGTTCGGCTCAGCCCCAGCATTTT.

This chain links TRBV7-2 with TRBJ2-1; D unclear. This CDR3 region has 11 residues. Germline V gene lookup returns CDR1 SGHTA and CDR2 FQGNSA. The V end lost 1 base, the J end lost 12 bases, and 7 bases lay between the germline ends. In DNA form, the CDR3 reads TGTGCCAGCAGCTTAGAAACGGGGCAGTTCTTC. This codes for CASSLETGQFF.

The V call is TRBV7-6, the J call TRBJ2-7; 8 bases fit TRBD2. This CDR3 has 16 amino acids. With 1 base clipped from V and 2 bases from J, the junction kept 7 bases outside the gene matches. Germline V gene lookup returns CDR1 SGHVS and CDR2 FNYEAQ. The CDR3 nucleotides read TGTGCCAGCAGCTTAGTCGGGAGGGCCCTTCCCTACGAGCAGTACTTC. Its protein is CASSLVGRALPYEQYF.

This chain joins TRBV7-8 and TRBJ2-7; 7 positions match TRBD2. The germline V gene encodes CDR1 SGHVS and CDR2 FQNEAQ. Losses at the gene ends were 4 bases for V and 2 bases for J; bases not matched to a gene: 8. There are 15 residues in the CDR3. The CDR3 coding sequence is TGTGCCAGCAGCTCCCCCCCTAGCGGAGCCTACGAGCAGTACTTC. Amino acid sequence: CASSSPPSGAYEQYF.

The rearrangement uses TRBV18 and TRBJ1-2, with 7 bases that match TRBD1. The CDR3 has 14 residues. Germline trimming cut 5 bases from V and 1 base from J; bases unmatched to any gene: 4. CDR1 and CDR2 from the germline V gene are KGHSH and LQKENI. For the CDR3, the DNA is TGTGCCAGCTCATCAGGGGGGCTTAACTATGGCTACACCTTC. Encoded protein: CASSSGGLNYGYTF.

J is TRBJ1-4 and V is TRBV27; tentatively, D is TRBD1 (5 bases). This CDR3 comprises 15 residues. The germline V and J ends were trimmed by 6 bases and 7 bases, with 18 bases remaining between them. The germline V gene encodes CDR1 MNHEY and CDR2 SMNVEV (reference sequence). CDR3 protein: CASSLARGLGEKLFF. CDR3 coding DNA: TGTGCCAGCAGCCTGGCTAGGGGATTAGGTGAAAAACTGTTTTTT.

This clone appeared many times. V gene TRBV2 combines with J gene TRBJ1-6, with D possibly being TRBD1 (6 bases). V shed 2 bases and J shed 10 bases, with 12 bases lying between them. Germline CDR1 reads SNHLY; CDR2 reads FYNNEI. The CDR3 totals 14 residues. The CDR3 is CASSERSGDSPLHF. The CDR3 DNA reads as TGTGCCAGCAGTGAAAGATCAGGGGACTCACCCCTCCACTTT.

The chain couples TRBV19 to TRBJ2-5; 11 bases map to TRBD2. The CDR3 is 18 amino acids. J gave up 0 bases and V 5 bases, and 11 bases lay outside the gene matches. CDR1 is LNHDA, CDR2 SQIVND, per germline (reference sequence). In DNA form, the CDR3 reads TGTGCCAGTAGTCTCGACCTGACTAGCGGGACCAACCAAGAGACCCAGTACTTC. As protein: CASSLDLTSGTNQETQYF. Variable domain in full (rest from reference TRBV19 and TRBJ2-5): DGGITQSPKYLFRKEGQNVTLSCEQNLNHDAMYWYRQDPGQGLRLIYYSQIVNDFQKGDIAEGYSVSREKKESFPLTVTSAQKNPTAFYLCASSLDLTSGTNQETQYFGPGTRLLVL.

The V gene is TRBV7-9, the J gene TRBJ1-3; 9 positions match TRBD1. There are 16 residues in the CDR3. Germline-derived CDR1 and CDR2 are SEHNR and FQNEAQ (reference sequence). Unmatched junction bases numbered 5, after V lost 5 bases and J lost 0 bases. CDR3 sequence reads: CASSDRGKSSGNTIYF. CDR3 in DNA: TGTGCCAGCAGCGACAGGGGGAAGAGCTCTGGAAACACCATATATTTT.

The V call is TRBV19, the J call TRBJ2-1; 7 bases are shared with TRBD2. The V and J ends lost 5 bases and 6 bases, in that order; junction bases with no gene match: 1. Germline lookup yields CDR1 LNHDA and CDR2 SQIVND (reference sequence). The CDR3 spans 12 residues. The CDR3 reads CASSPGGNEQFF. The DNA for the CDR3 is TGTGCCAGTAGTCCGGGGGGCAATGAGCAGTTCTTC.

This clone was found a few times. The chain carries TRBV15 and TRBJ2-2; D might be TRBD2 (6 bases). The germline V gene has CDR1 LNHNV and CDR2 YYDKDF (reference sequence). The V end lost 4 bases, the J end lost 7 bases, and 13 bases lay between the germline ends. The CDR3 sequence is 14 residues long. The CDR3 DNA reads as TGTGCCACCAGCATATCCAAAGCGGGCGGGGAGCTGTTTTTT. Translating gives CATSISKAGGELFF.

V usage is TRBV11-2 and J usage is TRBJ1-3, with a possible D match to TRBD1 (5 bases). Deletions cut 5 bases from V and 0 bases from J, with 11 bases between. The length of the CDR3 is 15 residues. The germline gives CDR1 SGHAT, CDR2 FQNNGV. CDR3 loop: CASSNRPSSGNTIYF. In DNA form, the CDR3 reads TGTGCCAGCAGCAACAGGCCTAGCTCTGGAAACACCATATATTTT.

The chain employs TRBV9 and TRBJ2-3; no definite D call. Trimming removed 3 bases from V and 5 bases from J, with 7 bases in between. The CDR3 is 12 amino acids. Germline-derived CDR1 and CDR2 are SGDLS and YYNGEE. In DNA, the CDR3 is TGTGCCAGCAGCGCCTTCAGAGATACGCAGTATTTT. It specifies CASSAFRDTQYF.

The genes are TRBV27 and TRBJ1-2, with D possibly TRBD1 on 5 matching bases. V was trimmed by 0 bases and J by 4 bases, leaving 6 bases between them. Germline V gene sequence: CDR1 MNHEY, CDR2 SMNVEV (reference sequence). This CDR3 region has 13 residues. CDR3 residues: CASSLSGLYGYTF. Written as DNA, the CDR3 is TGTGCCAGCAGTTTATCGGGGCTCTATGGCTACACCTTC.

CDR3 protein: CASSLTVYSNQPQHF. DNA for the CDR3: TGTGCCAGCAGCTTAACAGTTTATAGCAATCAGCCCCAGCATTTT. This sequence joins TRBV7-2 and TRBJ1-5; no definite D call. Trimming cost V 2 bases and J 0 bases, with 8 bases left between them. The germline gives CDR1 SGHTA, CDR2 FQGNSA. This CDR3 spans 15 amino acids.

CDR3 sequence: CSVAVLAEVNEQFF. In nucleotides, the CDR3 is TGCAGCGTCGCGGTACTAGCGGAGGTCAATGAGCAGTTCTTC. The chain couples TRBV29-1 to TRBJ2-1; 8 bases are a match to TRBD2. The V gene end was trimmed by 6 bases and the J gene end by 6 bases; junction bases not matched to a gene: 10. CDR3 size: 14 residues. Per germline, CDR1 SQVTM and CDR2 ANQGSEA.

The chain combines TRBV29-1 with TRBJ2-1, with 10 bases identical to TRBD2. Germline V gives CDR1 SQVTM, CDR2 ANQGSEA. This CDR3 has 13 residues. The J segment lost 10 bases and the V segment lost 3 bases, leaving 6 bases of the junction unmatched. The CDR3 reads CSVDASGRWEQFF. CDR3 DNA: TGCAGCGTTGATGCTAGCGGGAGATGGGAGCAGTTCTTC.

The rearrangement uses TRBV15 and TRBJ1-4, with a tentative D call TRBD1 (5 bases). Germline V gene sequence: CDR1 LNHNV, CDR2 YYDKDF (reference sequence). V was clipped by 1 base and J by 1 base, with 10 bases between them. The CDR3 consists of 16 residues. The CDR3 sequence is CATSRGVQGTNEKLFF. In DNA, the CDR3 is TGTGCCACCAGCAGAGGAGTCCAGGGAACTAATGAAAAACTGTTTTTT.

The chain combines TRBV7-9 with TRBJ1-5, with TRBD1 matching 10 bases. CDR1 is SEHNR, CDR2 FQNEAQ, per germline (reference sequence). The CDR3 has 17 residues. Trimming cost V 5 bases and J 0 bases; bases outside gene matches: 7. The CDR3 loop is CASSGGTGVYSNQPQHF. In DNA form, the CDR3 reads TGTGCCAGCAGCGGAGGGACAGGGGTTTATAGCAATCAGCCCCAGCATTTT.

The rearrangement joins TRBV10-2 to TRBJ2-7; 8 nucleotides match TRBD1. The CDR3 runs to 14 residues. In germline, CDR1 is WSHSY, CDR2 SAAADI. The V and J ends lost 4 bases and 0 bases, in that order; junction bases with no gene match: 2. CDR3 residues: CASSGTGSSYEQYF. CDR3 sequence (DNA): TGCGCCAGCAGTGGGACAGGGAGCTCCTACGAGCAGTACTTC.

The V gene is TRBV5-1, the J gene TRBJ2-5, with 8 bases aligning to TRBD2. Germline CDR1 is SGHRS and CDR2 is YFSETQ. CDR3 size: 16 residues. The J segment lost 2 bases and the V segment lost 2 bases, leaving 8 bases of the junction unmatched. CDR3: CASSFDGRAEQETQYF. The CDR3 region has the DNA TGCGCCAGCAGCTTTGACGGGAGGGCCGAACAAGAGACCCAGTACTTC.

This clone occurred a few times. The chain has TRBV15 and TRBJ1-6, with D maybe TRBD1 (5 bases). The ends were cut back, 1 base at V and 11 bases at J, with 18 bases in the middle. Germline CDR1 is LNHNV and CDR2 is YYDKDF (reference sequence). This CDR3 is 16 amino acids long. CDR3: CATSRGTGPGETPLHF. The DNA for the CDR3 is TGTGCCACCAGCAGAGGGACGGGGCCGGGGGAAACACCCCTCCACTTT.

This chain joins TRBV10-3 and TRBJ1-1, with TRBD1 as a possible D gene (6 bases). This CDR3 has 14 amino acids. The germline gives CDR1 ENHRY, CDR2 SYGVKD. The germline V and J ends were trimmed by 4 bases and 0 bases, with 9 bases remaining between them. DNA of the CDR3: TGTGCCATCAGTGGTGGGACATTGAACACTGAAGCTTTCTTT. The encoded protein is CAISGGTLNTEAFF.

The chain has TRBV7-3 and TRBJ2-5; 7 nucleotides agree with TRBD1. Germline lookup yields CDR1 SGHTA and CDR2 FQGTGA. The CDR3 is 15 residues long. The J segment lost 1 base and the V segment lost 3 bases, leaving 5 bases of the junction unmatched. DNA for the CDR3: TGTGCCAGCAGCTTCGGACAGGCCTCCCAAGAGACCCAGTACTTC. It is translated as CASSFGQASQETQYF.